This T cell receptor (beta chain) came from a study of T cell responses to AZD1222 COVID-19 vaccine. On this clone itself: Antigen specificity is unknown. Sequence at one end of the junction differs from germline and may be a read error.

Study-level results: Unmutated variant regions are reportedly the target of nearly half of TCRs that are spike-specific.

Repertoires were generated with immunoSEQ multiplex PCR, while TCRdb's copy carries only in-frame clones and drops some. Of about 180,000 clones in the sample, about 90% were seen once. This CDR3 comprises 12 residues. The receptor was isolated from an adult in good health. V is TRBV12-3 or TRBV12-4 and J is TRBJ2-3; D is possibly TRBD2 (5 bases). Here the sequenced sample was peripheral blood, taken on day 0 of AZD1222 vaccination. The DNA for the CDR3 is TGTGCCAGCAGTGCTAGCATAGATACGCAGTATTTT. Its translation: CASSASIDTQYF.